The 31 T cell receptor beta chains given below trace back to one sample, sequenced in a study of CD8 T cells in Susac syndrome. RNA amounts of roughly 0.5 to 1 ug underwent reverse transcription with random hexamers. TCRdb redid the calling of the immunoSEQ multiplex PCR reads with MiXCR, one entry per CDR3 protein. The data show 120,000 to 150,000 distinct CDR3 sequences, with about 95% seen just once and about 0.11% held by the top ten. Sequenced: CD4+ T cells from PBMCs. Receptor source: a human donor with multiple sclerosis.

The chain combines TRBV15 with TRBJ2-4; maybe TRBD2 (6 bases). Germline V lookup: CDR1 LNHNV, CDR2 YYDKDF (reference sequence). The germline V and J ends were trimmed by 3 bases and 13 bases, with 13 bases remaining between them. CDR3 length: 12 residues. The CDR3 DNA reads as TGTGCCACCAGCAGTGAGGTGGGACTGCAGTACTTC. Encoded protein: CATSSEVGLQYF.

The chain carries TRBV2 and TRBJ1-2, with 8 bases identical to TRBD1. V lost 8 bases to trimming and J lost 2 bases; unmatched junction nucleotides: 1. CDR1 and CDR2 (germline): SNHLY, FYNNEI. The CDR3 loop spans 12 amino acids. CDR3 nucleotides: TGTGCCAGCCGGGACAGGAACTATGGCTACACCTTC. Its protein is CASRDRNYGYTF. The complete variable domain, with remaining parts taken from reference TRBV2 and TRBJ1-2, reads EPEVTQTPSHQVTQMGQEVILRCVPISNHLYFYWYRQILGQKVEFLVSFYNNEISEKSEIFDDQFSVERPDGSNFTLKIRSTKLEDSAMYFCASRDRNYGYTFGSGTRLTVV.

This rearrangement joins TRBV19 to TRBJ1-2, with 7 bases aligning to TRBD1. Trimming at V came to 5 bases and at J to 2 bases, leaving 14 bases not matched to a gene. The CDR3 loop spans 17 amino acids. Germline values: CDR1 LNHDA, CDR2 SQIVND (reference sequence). This CDR3 reads CASSSRDRQGRNYGYTF. CDR3 coding DNA: TGTGCCAGTAGTTCTCGGGATCGACAGGGAAGGAACTATGGCTACACCTTC.

The chain carries TRBV20-1 and TRBJ1-5; D call uncertain. Germline V gene lookup returns CDR1 DFQATT and CDR2 SNEGSKA (reference sequence). CDR3 length: 18 amino acids. Between the trimmed V and J ends, which lost 0 bases and 5 bases, there was a span of 23 bases. Here the CDR3 DNA reads TGCAGTGCTAGAGACCCAGACCCCACTGGGAAGGGCTATCAGCCCCAGCATTTT. Its translation: CSARDPDPTGKGYQPQHF.

The V gene is TRBV11-1, the J gene TRBJ2-1, with D perhaps matching TRBD2 (6 bases). Germline V gives CDR1 SGHAT, CDR2 FQDESV (reference sequence). Trimming stripped 1 base from V and 8 bases from J, with 18 bases between. The CDR3 extends over 16 amino acids. The CDR3 DNA follows: TGTGCCAGCAGCTTAGGCTCAGGAGGGAGTACGCATGAGCAGTTCTTC. It specifies CASSLGSGGSTHEQFF.

The chain recombines TRBV2 with TRBJ2-3; D perhaps matches TRBD1 (9 bases). With 5 bases removed from V and 5 bases from J, the gap between germline ends came to 26 bases. CDR1 and CDR2 from the germline V gene are SNHLY and FYNNEI. This CDR3 contains 18 residues. CDR3 nucleotides: TGTGCCAGCAGTTACAGGGGGCTTTGGACTAGCAGCGGAGATACGCAGTATTTT. It translates to CASSYRGLWTSSGDTQYF.

The J gene is TRBJ2-3, the V gene TRBV11-2; D gene ambiguous. The CDR3 extends over 16 amino acids. V was pared by 1 base and J by 3 bases, with 14 bases between. Germline CDR1 is SGHAT and CDR2 is FQNNGV. The CDR3 DNA reads TGTGCCAGCAGCTTAGTGGGCGGCGGCAAGACAGATACGCAGTATTTT. It yields the protein CASSLVGGGKTDTQYF. The full variable domain, completed using reference TRBV11-2 and TRBJ2-3, is EAGVAQSPRYKIIEKRQSVAFWCNPISGHATLYWYQQILGQGPKLLIQFQNNGVVDDSQLPKDRFSAERLKGVDSTLKIQPAKLEDSAVYLCASSLVGGGKTDTQYFGPGTRLTVL.

This rearrangement joins TRBV28 to TRBJ2-1; 11 nucleotides agree with TRBD2. With 3 bases clipped from V and 7 bases from J, the junction kept 5 bases outside the gene matches. This CDR3 spans 15 amino acids. Looked up from germline, CDR1 is MDHEN and CDR2 is SYDVKM. CDR3 sequence: CASSLTSGNLNEQFF. Written as DNA, the CDR3 is TGTGCCAGCAGTTTGACTAGCGGGAACTTAAATGAGCAGTTCTTC.

V and J are TRBV12-3 or TRBV12-4 and TRBJ2-1, with 8 bases matching TRBD2. The CDR3 spans 17 residues. J was trimmed by 1 base and V by 4 bases; bases with no gene match: 9. CDR3 nucleotide sequence: TGTGCCAGCAGTTCCCGGGGGAGCGGGGGTTCCTACAATGAGCAGTTCTTC. Residues: CASSSRGSGGSYNEQFF.

The chain has TRBV6-6 and TRBJ2-2; possible D gene TRBD2, 6 bases. Germline values: CDR1 MNHNY, CDR2 SVGAGI (reference sequence). The CDR3 runs to 15 residues. Trimming left V 5 bases short and J 4 bases short, with 14 bases between. This CDR3 reads CASSPRAGSTGELFF. The CDR3 DNA is TGTGCCAGCAGTCCCCGTGCGGGGTCCACCGGGGAGCTGTTTTTT.

This sequence joins TRBV11-2 and TRBJ2-3, with a weak D call TRBD1 (7 bases). V lost 0 bases, J lost 4 bases, and 17 bases lay in between. The CDR3 contains 17 residues. Germline assignment: CDR1 SGHAT and CDR2 FQNNGV. For the CDR3, the DNA is TGTGCCAGCAGCTTAGATCCCCCAGGGGGGTACGCAGATACGCAGTATTTT. Its translation: CASSLDPPGGYADTQYF. Variable domain in full (rest from reference TRBV11-2 and TRBJ2-3): EAGVAQSPRYKIIEKRQSVAFWCNPISGHATLYWYQQILGQGPKLLIQFQNNGVVDDSQLPKDRFSAERLKGVDSTLKIQPAKLEDSAVYLCASSLDPPGGYADTQYFGPGTRLTVL.

This rearrangement joins TRBV7-9 to TRBJ1-1; 7 positions agree with TRBD1. J was trimmed by 7 bases and V by 0 bases; bases with no gene match: 5. Germline V gives CDR1 SEHNR, CDR2 FQNEAQ (reference sequence). The CDR3 totals 14 residues. The CDR3 spells CASSLAVRDSEAFF. The DNA for the CDR3 is TGTGCCAGCAGCTTAGCGGTCCGGGACAGTGAAGCTTTCTTT.

The gene calls are TRBV3-1 and TRBJ2-7; no reliable D call. The CDR3 extends over 12 amino acids. V was clipped by 4 bases and J by 13 bases, with 17 bases between them. Per germline, CDR1 LGHDT and CDR2 YNNKEL (reference sequence). CDR3 protein: CASSRSEGERYF. The CDR3 bases are TGTGCCAGCAGCCGGTCTGAAGGAGAGCGCTACTTC.

The rearrangement links TRBV20-1 to TRBJ1-5; D possibly corresponds to TRBD1 (6 bases). The germline gives CDR1 DFQATT, CDR2 SNEGSKA (reference sequence). Trimming took off 2 bases at V and 1 base at J, with 15 bases between the two ends. CDR3 length: 16 residues. CDR3 region: CSARMGGGQSNQPQHF. The CDR3 bases are TGCAGTGCTAGAATGGGGGGTGGACAGAGCAATCAGCCCCAGCATTTT.

The chain uses TRBV12-3 or TRBV12-4 and TRBJ1-3; 10 nucleotides agree with TRBD1. This CDR3 has 16 amino acids. V trimming: 3 bases; J trimming: 2 bases; junction bases outside the gene matches: 4. Written as DNA, the CDR3 is TGTGCCAGCAGTTTTGGACAGGGGGGAACTGGAAACACCATATATTTT. This codes for CASSFGQGGTGNTIYF.

The chain couples TRBV20-1 to TRBJ2-7; no reliable D call. CDR3 length equals 14 residues. Germline V gene data show CDR1 as DFQATT and CDR2 as SNEGSKA (reference sequence). Deletions cut 0 bases from V and 2 bases from J, with 11 bases between. CDR3 nucleotides: TGCAGTGCTAGAGAGGTCTATCCTCCCTACGAGCAGTACTTC. Protein product: CSAREVYPPYEQYF.

V is TRBV5-1 and J is TRBJ2-7; 7 nucleotides line up with TRBD1. Germline CDR1 SGHRS, CDR2 YFSETQ. J was trimmed by 2 bases and V by 2 bases; bases with no gene match: 7. The length of the CDR3 is 15 residues. DNA for the CDR3: TGCGCCAGCAGCTTTGAGGGGGCAAGACCCTACGAGCAGTACTTC. Amino acids: CASSFEGARPYEQYF.

The chain joins TRBV20-1 to TRBJ2-7; 14 positions match TRBD2. Germline V gene sequence: CDR1 DFQATT, CDR2 SNEGSKA (reference sequence). J was trimmed by 6 bases and V by 5 bases; bases with no gene match: 9. This CDR3 comprises 15 residues. The CDR3 loop is CSALQTSGRALEQYF. CDR3 nucleotides: TGCAGTGCTCTTCAGACTAGCGGGAGGGCCCTCGAGCAGTACTTC.

This chain uses TRBV11-2 with TRBJ2-1; D gene unclear. The CDR3 runs to 17 residues. Germline values: CDR1 SGHAT, CDR2 FQNNGV. The V end was cut by 4 bases, the J end by 0 bases, with 16 bases between. CDR3 sequence (DNA): TGTGCCAGCAGCTCGCGCCCTGCCCAGAGCTCCTACAATGAGCAGTTCTTC. This codes for CASSSRPAQSSYNEQFF.

This clonotype was detected once. J is TRBJ2-7 and V is TRBV27, with no clear D. The germline V gene has CDR1 MNHEY and CDR2 SMNVEV (reference sequence). CDR3 size: 14 residues. Between the trimmed V and J ends, which lost 8 bases and 0 bases, there was a span of 14 bases. The CDR3 sequence: CASRWRPSSYEQYF. Written as DNA, the CDR3 is TGTGCCAGCCGGTGGCGGCCTAGCTCCTACGAGCAGTACTTC.

V and J are TRBV18 and TRBJ2-7; 7 bases are a match to TRBD1. Germline lookup yields CDR1 KGHSH and CDR2 LQKENI. J gave up 6 bases and V 4 bases, and 6 bases lay outside the gene matches. There are 13 residues in the CDR3. In DNA form, the CDR3 reads TGTGCCAGCTCACGGGACAGCCTGCTCGAGCAGTACTTC. Translating it yields CASSRDSLLEQYF.

This rearrangement joins TRBV2 to TRBJ2-1; maybe TRBD2 (5 bases). The germline V and J ends were trimmed by 8 bases and 2 bases, with 16 bases remaining between them. Germline V gene lookup returns CDR1 SNHLY and CDR2 FYNNEI. CDR3 length equals 15 residues. CDR3 sequence reads: CASWGTTKTYNEQFF. CDR3 DNA: TGTGCCAGCTGGGGAACGACTAAAACCTACAATGAGCAGTTCTTC.

The V call is TRBV5-1, the J call TRBJ2-5; 7 nucleotides agree with TRBD1. This CDR3 has 14 amino acids. The germline CDR1 and CDR2 sequences are SGHRS and YFSETQ. J lost 2 bases, V lost 4 bases, and 5 bases had no gene match. The chain's CDR3 is CASSPGTEQETQYF. The CDR3 DNA follows: TGCGCCAGCAGCCCTGGGACAGAGCAAGAGACCCAGTACTTC.

This clonotype was seen just once. The junction differs from germline at one of its ends, possibly a read error. The V call is TRBV7-9, the J call TRBJ2-3; unclear D gene. This CDR3 has 10 residues. Germline V gives CDR1 SEHNR, CDR2 FQNEAQ (reference sequence). The CDR3 loop reads CASSLVGPVF. The CDR3 nucleotides read TGTGCCAGCAGCTTAGTAGGACCGGTTTTT. The full variable domain, rest sourced from reference TRBV7-9 and TRBJ2-3, is DTGVSQNPRHKITKRGQNVTFRCDPISEHNRLYWYRQTLGQGPEFLTYFQNEAQLEKSRLLSDRFSAERPKGSFSTLEIQRTEQGDSAMYLCASSLVGPVFGPGTRLTVL.

The genes are TRBV12-3 or TRBV12-4 and TRBJ2-5, with TRBD2 matching 9 bases. Unmatched junction bases numbered 7, after V lost 6 bases and J lost 5 bases. The CDR3 loop spans 14 amino acids. The chain's CDR3 is CASSPGLASETQYF. CDR3 in DNA: TGTGCCAGCAGCCCGGGACTAGCCTCGGAGACCCAGTACTTC.

The rearrangement links TRBV20-1 to TRBJ2-3; 8 bases line up with TRBD2. The CDR3 sequence is 16 residues long. V shed 3 bases, J shed 5 bases, and the junction held 13 bases outside the gene matches. In germline, CDR1 is DFQATT, CDR2 SNEGSKA (reference sequence). CDR3 sequence (DNA): TGCAGTGCTAGCCCCTTAGCGGGACACCGGGGAGATACGCAGTATTTT. Its translation is CSASPLAGHRGDTQYF.

The chain carries TRBV24-1 and TRBJ1-2; 8 positions match TRBD1. V lost 0 bases to trimming and J lost 8 bases; unmatched junction nucleotides: 4. This CDR3 spans 14 amino acids. Germline CDR1 and CDR2: KGHDR and SFDVKD. Here the CDR3 reads CATSDLPGGKGYTF. The CDR3 nucleotides read TGTGCCACCAGTGATTTGCCAGGGGGCAAGGGCTACACCTTC.

CDR3 DNA: TGCAGCGTTGGACAGGGGAGGAGTCAGCCCCAGCATTTT. This sequence encodes CSVGQGRSQPQHF. This chain uses TRBV29-1 with TRBJ1-5, with TRBD1 matching over 8 bases. Germline loops: CDR1 SQVTM, CDR2 ANQGSEA. This CDR3 contains 13 residues. V dropped 4 bases and J dropped 6; count of bases not matched to a gene: 5.

The rearrangement uses TRBV20-1 and TRBJ1-5; unclear D gene. Germline CDR1 reads DFQATT; CDR2 reads SNEGSKA (reference sequence). The CDR3 extends over 12 amino acids. V was clipped by 2 bases and J by 5 bases, with 7 bases between them. The CDR3, as DNA: TGCAGTGCTAGATGGAGGGATCAGCCCCAGCATTTT. It is translated as CSARWRDQPQHF.

The V call is TRBV12-3 or TRBV12-4, the J call TRBJ2-7; 8 nucleotides agree with TRBD1. This CDR3 region has 14 residues. J lost 2 bases, V lost 6 bases, and 6 bases had no gene match. The CDR3 DNA is TGTGCCAGCAGCACCCGACAGGGGACCTACGAGCAGTACTTC. It translates to CASSTRQGTYEQYF.

The rearrangement links TRBV20-1 to TRBJ2-1; D perhaps matches TRBD2 (5 bases). This CDR3 contains 11 residues. The V end was cut by 7 bases, the J end by 6 bases, with 10 bases between. The germline CDR1 and CDR2 sequences are DFQATT and SNEGSKA (reference sequence). Here the CDR3 reads CSVGGGNEQFF. CDR3 DNA sequence: TGCAGTGTGGGCGGAGGCAATGAGCAGTTCTTC.